Here is one T cell receptor beta chain with its context. One junction end does not reproduce the germline sequence, and a read error may be involved. This entry comes from a study of blood T cell repertoires in COVID-19. Methods used by the authors: Reference gene primer amplification yielded estimated nucleated cell counts. Method: immunoSEQ multiplex PCR; TCRdb's copy keeps in-frame clones and lacks some. D and trimming come from the DNA, and the V and J calls and clone size come from that table. The sample gives roughly 240,000 clones, around four fifths of which show up once; about 4.3% is in the top ten. The CDR3 has 15 residues. Per the germline V gene, CDR1 is MNHEY and CDR2 is SVGAGI.

The chain employs TRBV6-5 and TRBJ2-7; TRBD1 might be the D (6 bases). What was sequenced was peripheral blood. This clonotype originated in a man aged 55 to 70 who had recovered from COVID-19. CDR3 coding DNA: TGTGCCAGCAGTTTCCGACAGGAACCCTCCCACGAGCAGTACTTC. Translation: CASSFRQEPSHEQYF.